The present T cell receptor (beta chain) was sequenced within a study of blood T cell repertoires in COVID-19. On the study more broadly: Some COVID-19 samples were acute and others convalescent; all came from the United States, Italy and Spain. T cells, B-cell-depleted T cells, or PBMCs provided the cDNA or gDNA that served as material.

In the authors' methods: Amplification from reference gene primers served as the basis for estimated nucleated cell counts. Sequencing used immunoSEQ multiplex PCR; TCRdb keeps in-frame clones, though not all of them. The D gene and trimming were derived from the DNA, and the V and J assignments and clone size from that table. The sample contains 55,000 to 65,000 clones, around four fifths of which appear only once. This TCR was recovered from a human donor in a cohort sampled during active COVID-19. Source material: peripheral blood.

CDR3 sequence reads: CASTQGPYGYTF. The CDR3 DNA sequence: TGTGCCAGTACCCAGGGTCCCTATGGCTACACCTTC. The V and J genes are TRBV19 and TRBJ1-2; D possibly corresponds to TRBD1 (5 bases). The germline V gene encodes CDR1 LNHDA and CDR2 SQIVND (reference sequence). The CDR3 covers 12 residues. Trimming removed 7 bases at V and 4 bases at J, with 10 bases between.